These 8 T cell receptor beta chains were all obtained from the same sample, sequenced in a study of OX40 agonist ivuxolimab in advanced cancers. Assay: immunoSEQ multiplex PCR; the TCRdb copy retains only in-frame clones and omits some. The sample consists of some 59,000 clones, about nine tenths of them appearing once. The source material was CD4+ or CD8+ T cells sorted from blood, sampled in a trial of the OX40 agonist ivuxolimab. These receptors all stem from an adult with an advanced solid tumor such as melanoma, head and neck, liver or kidney cancer.

The chain links TRBV6-6 to TRBJ1-3; D remains unclear. Germline lookup yields CDR1 MNHNY and CDR2 SVGAGI (reference sequence). This CDR3 has 14 residues. V lost 0 bases, J lost 4 bases, and 7 bases lay in between. The CDR3 DNA is TGTGCCAGCAGTTACTCGAAGGACGGAAACACCATATATTTT. It translates to CASSYSKDGNTIYF.

The rearrangement joins TRBV10-3 to TRBJ2-2, with a weak D call TRBD2 (6 bases). Germline CDR1 is ENHRY and CDR2 is SYGVKD. CDR3 length: 11 amino acids. V was pared by 10 bases and J by 8 bases, with 11 bases between. CDR3 protein: CATGVRGELFF. CDR3 sequence (DNA): TGTGCCACGGGGGTCAGGGGGGAGCTGTTTTTT.

The chain is built from TRBV6-5 and TRBJ1-2; D might be TRBD1 (6 bases). Germline assignment: CDR1 MNHEY and CDR2 SVGAGI. Deletions cut 2 bases from V and 8 bases from J, with 12 bases between. The CDR3 length is 13 residues. The CDR3 nucleotides read TGTGCCAGCAGTTACCTCGCCAGGGGAGGCTACACCTTC. Its protein is CASSYLARGGYTF.

The rearrangement uses TRBV6-5 and TRBJ2-7; a possible D gene is TRBD1 (6 bases). CDR1 MNHEY and CDR2 SVGAGI come from the germline V gene. The CDR3 length is 14 residues. The V and J ends lost 6 bases and 6 bases respectively, with 18 bases between them. The CDR3 coding sequence is TGTGCCAGCAGCCCCGGGACAAGAGGGCTCGAGCAGTACTTC. Its translation is CASSPGTRGLEQYF.

V and J are TRBV7-2 and TRBJ2-7; D is undetermined. Between the trimmed V and J ends, which lost 4 bases and 1 base, there was a span of 11 bases. Germline values: CDR1 SGHTA, CDR2 FQGNSA. The CDR3 is made up of 14 amino acids. Here the CDR3 reads CASSSVRGSYEQYF. Here the CDR3 DNA reads TGTGCCAGCAGCTCCGTGAGAGGTTCCTACGAGCAGTACTTC.

V and J are TRBV10-3 and TRBJ2-3; D might be TRBD1 (6 bases). The CDR3 sequence is 14 residues long. V lost 1 base and J lost 5, with 10 bases in between. Germline V gene sequence: CDR1 ENHRY, CDR2 SYGVKD. This chain's CDR3 is CAISEFRGIDTQYF. In DNA, the CDR3 is TGTGCCATCAGTGAGTTCAGGGGAATAGATACGCAGTATTTT.

V gene TRBV5-1 combines with J gene TRBJ2-1; D possibly corresponds to TRBD2 (6 bases). This CDR3 region has 14 residues. Looked up from germline, CDR1 is SGHRS and CDR2 is YFSETQ. Trimming took off 1 base at V and 2 bases at J, with 7 bases between the two ends. The CDR3 protein is CASSLPGAYNEQFF. As DNA, the CDR3 is TGCGCCAGCAGCTTGCCGGGGGCCTACAATGAGCAGTTCTTC.

The J gene is TRBJ1-1, the V gene TRBV11-2; D call uncertain. The CDR3 length is 14 residues. V lost 3 bases and J lost 0, with 8 bases in between. CDR1 is SGHAT, CDR2 FQNNGV, per germline. The CDR3, as DNA: TGTGCCAGCAGCTTTGGGTTAATGAACACTGAAGCTTTCTTT. It encodes CASSFGLMNTEAFF.